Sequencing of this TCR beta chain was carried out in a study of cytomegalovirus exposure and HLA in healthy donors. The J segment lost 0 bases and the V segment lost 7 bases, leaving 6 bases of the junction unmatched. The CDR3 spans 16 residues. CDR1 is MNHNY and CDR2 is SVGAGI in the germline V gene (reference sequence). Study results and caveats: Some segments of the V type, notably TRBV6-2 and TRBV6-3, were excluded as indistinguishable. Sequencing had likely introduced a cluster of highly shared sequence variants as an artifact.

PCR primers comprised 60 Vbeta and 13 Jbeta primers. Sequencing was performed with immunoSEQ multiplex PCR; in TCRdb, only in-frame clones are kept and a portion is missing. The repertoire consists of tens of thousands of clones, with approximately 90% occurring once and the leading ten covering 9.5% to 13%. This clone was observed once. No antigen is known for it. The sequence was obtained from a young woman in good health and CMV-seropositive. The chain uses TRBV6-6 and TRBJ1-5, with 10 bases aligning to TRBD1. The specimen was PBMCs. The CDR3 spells CASTTRQGASNQPQHF. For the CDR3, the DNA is TGTGCCAGCACTACCCGACAGGGGGCTAGCAATCAGCCCCAGCATTTT.